This T cell receptor beta chain appears in the sequencing data of a study of shared clonotypes between healthy human individuals. Study as a whole: Plates per donor: three CD4 naive, three CD4 memory, two CD8 naive, one CD8 memory. Findings of the study overall: Sequencing of the sorted subsets was shown by rarefaction to be incomplete despite large depth. Around 5% of naive CD4 clonotypes were common to several donors.

Method: immunoSEQ multiplex PCR; TCRdb's copy keeps in-frame clones and lacks some. The sample holds 300,000 to 350,000 clones, less than 85% seen once. J gave up 0 bases and V 4 bases, and 3 bases lay outside the gene matches. CDR1 MNHEY and CDR2 SVGAGI come from the germline V gene. This CDR3 spans 14 amino acids. About this clone itself: Its antigen is not known.

The receptor's source is a man aged 25-45 years in good health. The material sequenced was memory CD4+ T cells sorted from blood. The subset denotes: CD45RA-negative fraction. The chain links TRBV6-5 to TRBJ2-7, with 7 bases fitting TRBD2. CDR3 protein: CASSFQRDSYEQYF. The CDR3 DNA sequence: TGTGCCAGCAGTTTTCAGCGGGACTCCTACGAGCAGTACTTC.